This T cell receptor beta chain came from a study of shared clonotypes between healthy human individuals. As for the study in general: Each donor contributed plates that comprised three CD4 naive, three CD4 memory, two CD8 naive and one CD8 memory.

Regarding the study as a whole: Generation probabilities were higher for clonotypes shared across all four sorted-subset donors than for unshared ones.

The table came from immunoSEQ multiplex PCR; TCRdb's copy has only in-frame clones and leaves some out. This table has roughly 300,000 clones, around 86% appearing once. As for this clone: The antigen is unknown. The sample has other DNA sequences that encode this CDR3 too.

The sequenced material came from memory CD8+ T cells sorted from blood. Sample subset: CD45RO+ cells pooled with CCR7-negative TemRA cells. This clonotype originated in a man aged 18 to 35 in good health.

The CDR3 DNA reads TGTGCCAGCTCTTATGGGACCGGGGAGCTGTTTTTT. It codes for CASSYGTGELFF. This chain uses TRBV7-9 with TRBJ2-2; the D is unclear. Trimming left V 8 bases short and J 5 bases short, with 9 bases between. Germline V gene lookup returns CDR1 SEHNR and CDR2 FQNEAQ (reference sequence). The CDR3 has 12 amino acids.